Sequencing of this TCR beta chain was carried out in a study of CD8 T cells in ankylosing spondylitis. Overall study findings and caveats: Ankylosing spondylitis blood seemed to carry a telltale TCR beta motif made of about 8 highly homologous variants. Disease-linked clones reportedly showed significant enrichment in matched ankylosing spondylitis synovial fluid. Disease-associated clones were CD8+ and fairly uncommon in peripheral blood.

By quantitative 5'-RACE with molecular barcodes, the TCR beta libraries were made. Each CDR3 protein gets one entry after TCRdb re-called the 5' RACE reads with MiXCR. The sample lists about 69,000 distinct CDR3 sequences; approximately 5.3% were seen once. Ten or more counts support this clonotype. Its antigen is currently unknown. The material sequenced was blood, either unsorted or a sorted T cell fraction (not recorded which). This TCR derives from a male donor with ankylosing spondylitis or in good health (not recorded which).

The CDR3 nucleotides read TGTGCCAGCAGCTTAGTTTCTAGCGGGGGGCTCAATGAGCAGTTCTTC. As protein: CASSLVSSGGLNEQFF. The V and J genes are TRBV11-2 and TRBJ2-1, with TRBD2 matching over 11 bases. The CDR3 extends over 16 amino acids. CDR1 SGHAT and CDR2 FQNNGV come from the germline V gene. Trimming removed 1 base from V and 6 bases from J; junction bases left unmatched: 5.